Only a few counts were recorded for the clone carrying this T cell receptor beta chain. Its target is unknown. The CDR3 totals 13 residues. The junction had 9 bases not matched to a gene; V was cut back by 6 bases and J by 5 bases. Germline lookup yields CDR1 SQVTM and CDR2 ANQGSEA. Primers included in the PCR were 60 Vbeta and 13 Jbeta primers. Clones were read by immunoSEQ multiplex PCR, and TCRdb kept only the in-frame ones, dropping some. The table shows 190,000 or so clones, with around 83% occurring only once. This entry belongs to a study of cytomegalovirus exposure and HLA in healthy donors. Study-wide results and caveats: TRBV6-2, TRBV6-3 and some other V segments were unresolvable in 87-base-pair reads. Common viral pathogens were later found to be apparently linked to several of the most significant clusters. A later analysis showed HLA-associated TCR beta chains outstripping equally common others in clonal expansion. TCR beta chain V- and J-gene trimming was linked, in a later analysis, to a missense variant in DCLRE1C.

This receptor was identified in a woman in her forties or fifties in good health and CMV-seropositive. Sequencing input: PBMCs. V usage is TRBV29-1 and J usage is TRBJ1-1, with 7 bases identical to TRBD1. The CDR3 is CSVVDREKTEAFF. CDR3 DNA sequence: TGCAGCGTAGTCGACAGGGAGAAAACTGAAGCTTTCTTT.